The TCR beta chain under discussion was sequenced for a study of T cells in localized non-small cell lung cancer. Per germline, CDR1 LNHNV and CDR2 YYDKDF (reference sequence). The CDR3 is 16 amino acids. V was pared by 5 bases and J by 1 base, with 4 bases of the junction left unmatched. Produced via immunoSEQ multiplex PCR; TCRdb's table is partial and in-frame only. The sample lists 100,000 or so clones, approximately 90% seen once, with about 4% in the top ten. This clone was counted between two and nine times. As yet, its antigen is unknown. General observations from the study: The study detected a median roughly 61 of the top 100 tumor clones in adjacent lung. As only one tumor region underwent sequencing, heterogeneity remains possible. Greater blood T cell density accompanied longer overall survival.

The chain links TRBV15 to TRBJ2-3; TRBD2 aligns across 12 bases. The source is a woman aged 40-69 years with stage II squamous cell lung carcinoma. The specimen comprised PBMCs, sampled before any cancer treatment. The CDR3 is CATSGRLAGGTDTQYF. The CDR3 DNA follows: TGTGCCACCAGCGGCAGACTAGCGGGAGGCACAGATACGCAGTATTTT.